This entry lists 5 T cell receptor beta chains sequenced from one sample in a study of T cell changes during pregnancy in multiple sclerosis. Clones were read by immunoSEQ multiplex PCR, and TCRdb kept only the in-frame ones, dropping some. The sample holds about 67,000 clones, just over 90% seen once. Sequencing used peripheral blood, obtained after pregnancy. The receptors derive from a female donor with multiple sclerosis, enrolled in a pregnancy study.

The chain links TRBV10-3 to TRBJ2-6, with D possibly being TRBD2 (5 bases). Deletions cut 5 bases from V and 1 base from J, with 9 bases between. The CDR3 loop spans 15 amino acids. The V gene's germline CDR1 is ENHRY and CDR2 SYGVKD. CDR3 sequence: CAISPWESGANVLTF. In nucleotides, the CDR3 is TGTGCCATCAGTCCCTGGGAGTCTGGGGCCAACGTCCTGACTTTC.

The chain carries TRBV13 and TRBJ2-4; D remains unclear. CDR1 and CDR2 from the germline V gene are PRHDT and FYEKMQ (reference sequence). This CDR3 region has 15 residues. The V end lost 0 bases, the J end lost 5 bases, and 11 bases lay between the germline ends. This CDR3 is CASSLGLGPQNIQYF. CDR3 in DNA: TGTGCCAGCAGCTTAGGCCTAGGCCCGCAAAACATTCAGTACTTC.

The chain uses TRBV6-1 and TRBJ2-1, with 9 positions matching TRBD2. The V gene end was trimmed by 0 bases and the J gene end by 7 bases; junction bases not matched to a gene: 7. The CDR3 sequence is 16 residues long. The germline CDR1 and CDR2 sequences are MNHNS and SASEGT. CDR3 DNA sequence: TGTGCCAGCAGTGAAGCTACAGCGGGAGGTTGGAATGAGCAGTTCTTC. It yields the protein CASSEATAGGWNEQFF.

This clone was seen once. The chain links TRBV30 to TRBJ2-5; D gene uncertain. The CDR3 is 14 amino acids. V dropped 0 bases and J dropped 2 bases, with 10 bases sitting between them. Per the germline V gene, CDR1 is GTSNPN and CDR2 is SVGIG (reference sequence). DNA for the CDR3: TGTGCCTGGAGTGTATTTGAGGTACAAGAGACCCAGTACTTC. Protein: CAWSVFEVQETQYF.

Comments on this clone: A read error is possible here, since a much larger clone lies one base away. CDR3 bases: TGCAGCGTGGGGACAGGGGCAGGGGAAAAACTGTTTTTT. Its protein product is CSVGTGAGEKLFF. The rearrangement joins TRBV29-1 to TRBJ1-4, with 10 nucleotides matching TRBD1. J lost 8 bases, V lost 6 bases, and 6 bases had no gene match. CDR3 size: 13 residues. Germline loops: CDR1 SQVTM, CDR2 ANQGSEA.